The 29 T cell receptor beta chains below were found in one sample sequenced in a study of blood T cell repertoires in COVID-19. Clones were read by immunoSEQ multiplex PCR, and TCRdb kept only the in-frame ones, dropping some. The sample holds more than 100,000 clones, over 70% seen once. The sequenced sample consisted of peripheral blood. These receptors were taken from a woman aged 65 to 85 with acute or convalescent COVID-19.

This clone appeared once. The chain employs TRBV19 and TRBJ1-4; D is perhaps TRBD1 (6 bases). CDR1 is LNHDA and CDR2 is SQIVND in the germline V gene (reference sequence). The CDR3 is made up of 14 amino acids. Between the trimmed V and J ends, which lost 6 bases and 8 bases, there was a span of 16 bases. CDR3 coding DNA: TGTGCCAGTAGGGGAAGGGGCCAGGGGGAAAAACTGTTTTTT. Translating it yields CASRGRGQGEKLFF.

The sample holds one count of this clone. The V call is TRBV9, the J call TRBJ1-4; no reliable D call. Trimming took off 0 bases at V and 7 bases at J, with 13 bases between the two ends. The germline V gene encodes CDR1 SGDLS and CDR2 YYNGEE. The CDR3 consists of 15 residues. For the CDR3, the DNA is TGTGCCAGCAGCGTAGAAGAGGGCCGGGGTGAAAAACTGTTTTTT. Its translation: CASSVEEGRGEKLFF.

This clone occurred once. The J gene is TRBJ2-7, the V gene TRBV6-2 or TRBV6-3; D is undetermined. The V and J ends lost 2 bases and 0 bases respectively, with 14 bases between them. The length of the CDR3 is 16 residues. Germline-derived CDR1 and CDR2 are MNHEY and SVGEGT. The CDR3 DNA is TGTGCCAGCAGTTACCCCCCCCAGGATTTCTCCTACGAGCAGTACTTC. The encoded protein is CASSYPPQDFSYEQYF.

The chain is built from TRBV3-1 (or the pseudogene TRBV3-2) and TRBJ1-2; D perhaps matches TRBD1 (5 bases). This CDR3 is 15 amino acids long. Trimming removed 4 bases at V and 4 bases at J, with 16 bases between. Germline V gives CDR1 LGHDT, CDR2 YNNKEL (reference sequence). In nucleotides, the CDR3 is TGTGCCAGCAGCCCTGGGCGTGGGGGGGGCTATGGCTACACCTTC. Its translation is CASSPGRGGGYGYTF.

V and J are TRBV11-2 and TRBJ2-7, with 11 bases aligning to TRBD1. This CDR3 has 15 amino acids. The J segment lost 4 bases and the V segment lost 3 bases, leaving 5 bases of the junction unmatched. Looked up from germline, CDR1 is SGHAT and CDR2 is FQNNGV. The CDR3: CASSFPGQGVYEQYF. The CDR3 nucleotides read TGTGCCAGCAGCTTTCCGGGACAGGGGGTTTACGAGCAGTACTTC. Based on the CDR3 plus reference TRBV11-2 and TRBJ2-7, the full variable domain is EAGVAQSPRYKIIEKRQSVAFWCNPISGHATLYWYQQILGQGPKLLIQFQNNGVVDDSQLPKDRFSAERLKGVDSTLKIQPAKLEDSAVYLCASSFPGQGVYEQYFGPGTRLTVT.

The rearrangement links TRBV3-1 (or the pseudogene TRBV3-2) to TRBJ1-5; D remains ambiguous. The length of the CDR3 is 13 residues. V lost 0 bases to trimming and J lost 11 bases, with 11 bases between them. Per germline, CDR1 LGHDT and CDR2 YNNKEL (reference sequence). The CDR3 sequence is CASSQDRGSAQHF. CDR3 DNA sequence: TGTGCCAGCAGCCAAGATCGAGGCAGTGCCCAGCATTTT.

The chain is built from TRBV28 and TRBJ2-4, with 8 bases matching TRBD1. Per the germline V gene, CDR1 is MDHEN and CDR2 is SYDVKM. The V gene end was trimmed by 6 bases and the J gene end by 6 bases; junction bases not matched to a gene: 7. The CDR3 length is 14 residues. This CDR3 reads CASSPLRGLNIQYF. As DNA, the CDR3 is TGTGCCAGCAGCCCCCTCAGGGGGCTAAACATTCAGTACTTC.

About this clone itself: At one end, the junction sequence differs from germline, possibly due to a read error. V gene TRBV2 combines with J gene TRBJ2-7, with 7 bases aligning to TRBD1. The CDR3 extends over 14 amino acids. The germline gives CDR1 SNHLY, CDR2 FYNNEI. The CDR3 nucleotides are TGTGCCAGCAGCGGCGGACAGGTCTCCGACGAGCAGTACTTC. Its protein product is CASSGGQVSDEQYF.

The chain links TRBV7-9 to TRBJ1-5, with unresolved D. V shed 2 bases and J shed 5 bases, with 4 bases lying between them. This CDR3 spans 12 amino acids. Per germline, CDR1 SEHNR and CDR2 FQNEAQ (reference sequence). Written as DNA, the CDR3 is TGTGCCAGCAGCTTAAGAGATCAGCCCCAGCATTTT. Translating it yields CASSLRDQPQHF. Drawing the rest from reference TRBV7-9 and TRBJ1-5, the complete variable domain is DTGVSQNPRHKITKRGQNVTFRCDPISEHNRLYWYRQTLGQGPEFLTYFQNEAQLEKSRLLSDRFSAERPKGSFSTLEIQRTEQGDSAMYLCASSLRDQPQHFGDGTRLSIL.

The CDR3 loop is CASSYGTGVNEKLFF. As DNA, the CDR3 is TGTGCCAGCAGTTATGGAACAGGGGTAAATGAAAAACTGTTTTTT. The chain employs TRBV6-6 and TRBJ1-4; 7 nucleotides match TRBD1. The junction had 6 bases not matched to a gene; V was cut back by 3 bases and J by 5 bases. Germline CDR1 reads MNHNY; CDR2 reads SVGAGI (reference sequence). The CDR3 runs 15 residues.

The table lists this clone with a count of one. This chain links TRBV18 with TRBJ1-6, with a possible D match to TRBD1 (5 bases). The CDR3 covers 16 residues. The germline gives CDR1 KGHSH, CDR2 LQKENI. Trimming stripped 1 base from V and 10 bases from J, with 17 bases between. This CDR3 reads CASSPLTDLGGSPLHF. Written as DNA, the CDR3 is TGTGCCAGCTCACCACTAACTGACTTGGGGGGATCACCCCTCCACTTT.

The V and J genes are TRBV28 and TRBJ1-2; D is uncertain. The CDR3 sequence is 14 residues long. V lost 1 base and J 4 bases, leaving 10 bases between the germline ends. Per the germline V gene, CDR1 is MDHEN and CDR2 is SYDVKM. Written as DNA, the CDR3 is TGTGCCAGCAGTTTATTAGGGAGTGCCTATGGCTACACCTTC. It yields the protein CASSLLGSAYGYTF.

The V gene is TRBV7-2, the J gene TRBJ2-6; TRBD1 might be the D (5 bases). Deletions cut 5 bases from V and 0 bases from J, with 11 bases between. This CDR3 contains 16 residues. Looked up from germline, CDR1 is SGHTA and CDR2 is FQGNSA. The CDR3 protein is CASSPRAISGANVLTF. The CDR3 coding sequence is TGTGCCAGCAGCCCCAGGGCCATCTCTGGGGCCAACGTCCTGACTTTC.

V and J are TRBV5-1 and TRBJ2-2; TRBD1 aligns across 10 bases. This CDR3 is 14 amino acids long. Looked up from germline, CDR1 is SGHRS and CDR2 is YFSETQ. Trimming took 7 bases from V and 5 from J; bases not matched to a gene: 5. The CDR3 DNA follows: TGCGCCAGCCGGCGACAGGGGGCGACCGGGGAGCTGTTTTTT. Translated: CASRRQGATGELFF. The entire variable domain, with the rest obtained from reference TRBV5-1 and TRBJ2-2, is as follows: KAGVTQTPRYLIKTRGQQVTLSCSPISGHRSVSWYQQTPGQGLQFLFEYFSETQRNKGNFPGRFSGRQFSNSRSEMNVSTLELGDSALYLCASRRQGATGELFFGEGSRLTVL.

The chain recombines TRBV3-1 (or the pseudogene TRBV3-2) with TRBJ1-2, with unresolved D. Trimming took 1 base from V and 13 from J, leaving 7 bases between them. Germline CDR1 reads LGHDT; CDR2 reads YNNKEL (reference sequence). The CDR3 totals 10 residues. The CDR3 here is CASSQGLLTF. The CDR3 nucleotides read TGTGCCAGCAGCCAAGGGTTACTCACCTTC.

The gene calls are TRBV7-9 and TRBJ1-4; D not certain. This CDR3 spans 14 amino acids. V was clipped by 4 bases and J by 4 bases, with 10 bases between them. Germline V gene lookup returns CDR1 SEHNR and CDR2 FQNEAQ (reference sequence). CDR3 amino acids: CASSSWQFNEKLFF. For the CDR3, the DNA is TGTGCCAGCAGCTCGTGGCAGTTTAATGAAAAACTGTTTTTT.

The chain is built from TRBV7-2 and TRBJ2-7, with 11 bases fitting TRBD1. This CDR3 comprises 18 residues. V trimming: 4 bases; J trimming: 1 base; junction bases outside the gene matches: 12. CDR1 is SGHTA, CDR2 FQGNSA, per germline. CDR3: CASSSPASGTGGSYEQYF. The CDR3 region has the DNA TGTGCCAGCAGCTCCCCCGCGTCCGGGACAGGGGGGTCCTACGAGCAGTACTTC. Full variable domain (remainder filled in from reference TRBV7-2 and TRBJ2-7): GAGVSQSPSNKVTEKGKDVELRCDPISGHTALYWYRQSLGQGLEFLIYFQGNSAPDKSGLPSDRFSAERTGGSVSTLTIQRTQQEDSAVYLCASSSPASGTGGSYEQYFGPGTRLTVT.

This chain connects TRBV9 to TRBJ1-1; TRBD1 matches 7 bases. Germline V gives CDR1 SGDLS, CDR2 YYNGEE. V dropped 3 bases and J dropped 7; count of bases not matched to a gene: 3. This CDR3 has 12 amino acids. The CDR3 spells CASSAQGGEAFF. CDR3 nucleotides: TGTGCCAGCAGCGCCCAGGGGGGTGAAGCTTTCTTT.

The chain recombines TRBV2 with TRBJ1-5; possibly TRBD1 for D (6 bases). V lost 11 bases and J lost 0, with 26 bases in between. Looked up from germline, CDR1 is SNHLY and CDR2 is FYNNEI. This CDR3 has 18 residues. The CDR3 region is CARNRRQRGGHSNQPQHF. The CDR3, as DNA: TGTGCCCGCAACAGGAGGCAGAGAGGGGGTCATAGCAATCAGCCCCAGCATTTT.

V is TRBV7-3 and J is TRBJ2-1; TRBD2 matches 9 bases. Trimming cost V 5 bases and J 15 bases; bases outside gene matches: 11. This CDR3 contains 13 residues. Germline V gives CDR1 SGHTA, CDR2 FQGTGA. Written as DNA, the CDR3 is TGTGCCAGCAGCCCCGGGGGCCTAGCGGGGTGGTTCTTC. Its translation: CASSPGGLAGWFF.

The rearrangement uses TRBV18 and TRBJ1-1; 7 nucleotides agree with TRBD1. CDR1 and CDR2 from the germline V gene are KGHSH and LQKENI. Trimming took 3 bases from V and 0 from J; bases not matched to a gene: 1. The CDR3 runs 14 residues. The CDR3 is CASSPDRLNTEAFF. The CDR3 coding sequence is TGTGCCAGCTCACCGGACAGGTTGAACACTGAAGCTTTCTTT. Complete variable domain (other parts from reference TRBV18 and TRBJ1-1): NAGVMQNPRHLVRRRGQEARLRCSPMKGHSHVYWYRQLPEEGLKFMVYLQKENIIDESGMPKERFSAEFPKEGPSILRIQQVVRGDSAAYFCASSPDRLNTEAFFGQGTRLTVV.

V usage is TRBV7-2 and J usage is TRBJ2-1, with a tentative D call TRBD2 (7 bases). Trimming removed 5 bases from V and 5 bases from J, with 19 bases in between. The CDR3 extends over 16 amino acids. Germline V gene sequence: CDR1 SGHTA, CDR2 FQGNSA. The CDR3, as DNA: TGTGCCAGCAGCCTTCAGGGGCTAGCGGCTAACAATGAGCAGTTCTTC. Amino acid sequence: CASSLQGLAANNEQFF.

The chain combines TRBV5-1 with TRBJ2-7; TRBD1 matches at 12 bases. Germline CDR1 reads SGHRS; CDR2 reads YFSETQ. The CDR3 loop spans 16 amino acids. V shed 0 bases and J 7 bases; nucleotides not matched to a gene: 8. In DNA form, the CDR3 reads TGCGCCAGCAGCTTGGGGTCCGGGACAGGGGGCAAGGAGCAGTACTTC. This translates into CASSLGSGTGGKEQYF.

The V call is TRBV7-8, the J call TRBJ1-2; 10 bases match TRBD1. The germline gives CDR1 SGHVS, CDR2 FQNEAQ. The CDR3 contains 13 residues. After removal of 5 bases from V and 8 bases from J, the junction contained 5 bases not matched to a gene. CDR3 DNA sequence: TGTGCCAGCAGCCGGACAGGGGGGTACGGCTACACCTTC. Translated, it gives CASSRTGGYGYTF.

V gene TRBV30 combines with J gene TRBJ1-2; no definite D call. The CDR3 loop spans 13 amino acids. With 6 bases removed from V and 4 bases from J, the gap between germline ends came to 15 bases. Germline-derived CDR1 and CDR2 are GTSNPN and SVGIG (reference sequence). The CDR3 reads CACRTGSIYGYTF. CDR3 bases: TGTGCCTGCCGAACCGGGTCGATCTATGGCTACACCTTC. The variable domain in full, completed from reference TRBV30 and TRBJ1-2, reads SQTIHQWPATLVQPVGSPLSLECTVEGTSNPNLYWYRQAAGRGLQLLFYSVGIGQISSEVPQNLSASRPQDRQFILSSKKLLLSDSGFYLCACRTGSIYGYTFGSGTRLTVV.

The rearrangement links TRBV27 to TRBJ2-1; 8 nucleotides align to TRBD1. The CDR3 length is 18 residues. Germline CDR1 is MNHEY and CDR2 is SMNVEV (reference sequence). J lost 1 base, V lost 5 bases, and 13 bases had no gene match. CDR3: CASSPRAGGPTSYNEQFF. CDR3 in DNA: TGTGCCAGCAGTCCCCGGGCAGGGGGCCCCACTTCCTACAATGAGCAGTTCTTC.

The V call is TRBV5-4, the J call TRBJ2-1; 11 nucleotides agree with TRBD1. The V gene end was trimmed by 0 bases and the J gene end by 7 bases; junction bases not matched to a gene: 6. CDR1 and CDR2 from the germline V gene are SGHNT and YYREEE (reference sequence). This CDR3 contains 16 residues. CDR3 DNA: TGTGCCAGCAGCTTGGCACGGACAGGGGGCTTTAATGAGCAGTTCTTC. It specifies CASSLARTGGFNEQFF.

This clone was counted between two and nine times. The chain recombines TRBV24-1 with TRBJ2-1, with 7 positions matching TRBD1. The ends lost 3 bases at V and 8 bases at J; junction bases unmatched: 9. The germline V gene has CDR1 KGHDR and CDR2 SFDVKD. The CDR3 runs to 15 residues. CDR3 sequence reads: CATSDRQGGSDEQFF. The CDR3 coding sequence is TGTGCCACCAGTGATAGACAGGGTGGTAGCGATGAGCAGTTCTTC.

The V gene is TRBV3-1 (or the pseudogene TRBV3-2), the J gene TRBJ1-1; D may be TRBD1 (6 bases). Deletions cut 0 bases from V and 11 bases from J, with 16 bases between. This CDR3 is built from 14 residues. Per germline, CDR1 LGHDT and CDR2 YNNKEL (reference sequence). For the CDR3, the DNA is TGTGCCAGCAGCCAAGATCTTGACAGGTTGCGGGCTTTCTTT. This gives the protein CASSQDLDRLRAFF.